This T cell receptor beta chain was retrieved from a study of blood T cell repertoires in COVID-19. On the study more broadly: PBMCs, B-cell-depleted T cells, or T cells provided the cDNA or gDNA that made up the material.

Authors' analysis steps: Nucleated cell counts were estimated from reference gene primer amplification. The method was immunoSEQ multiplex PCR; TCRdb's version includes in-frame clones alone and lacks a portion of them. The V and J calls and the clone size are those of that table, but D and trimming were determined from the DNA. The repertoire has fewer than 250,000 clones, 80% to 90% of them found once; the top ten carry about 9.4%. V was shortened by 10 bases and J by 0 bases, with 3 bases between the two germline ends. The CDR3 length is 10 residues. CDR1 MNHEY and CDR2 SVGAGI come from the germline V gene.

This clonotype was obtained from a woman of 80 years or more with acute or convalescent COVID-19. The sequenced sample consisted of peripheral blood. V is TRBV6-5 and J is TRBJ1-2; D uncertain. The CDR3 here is CATTNYGYTF. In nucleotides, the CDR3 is TGTGCCACTACTAACTATGGCTACACCTTC.